Following are 14 T cell receptor beta chains from one sample sequenced in a study of regulatory T cells in long-lasting Graves disease (dated by TCRdb to the early 2020s). The time point tag for this specimen amounts to: newly diagnosed GD, antithyroid drugs for less than 3 months. For both TCR sequencing and RNA sequencing, RNA was extracted from PBMCs in TRIzol. Libraries came from multiplex PCR. The listed sequencing device is Illumina HiSeq 4000. TCR beta libraries were built with iRepertoire HTBI primers and Arm-PCR amplification of CDR3 regions. TCRdb applied fastp at Q25 and MiXCR to the public reads, then kept only in-frame beta chains. Every CDR3 protein is listed once, alongside the most common genes and DNA of its rows. The sample profile shows 510,000 or so distinct CDR3 sequences; around 11% of them were found once. The ten largest clones take up around 10% of the sample. The sample was also linked to a second study, of T cells in Graves' hyperthyroidism and ophthalmopathy.

Sample: peripheral blood mononuclear cells (PBMCs), taken at new diagnosis, from a patient treated with antithyroid drugs. Every receptor here comes from a woman aged 30 to 39 with Graves disease. Donor details come from another sample of the same person, matched by shared clones.

This chain connects TRBV28 to TRBJ2-2; 9 bases are shared with TRBD1. The germline V gene encodes CDR1 MDHEN and CDR2 SYDVKM. The CDR3 has 15 residues. After removal of 5 bases from V and 7 bases from J, the junction contained 8 bases not matched to a gene. The CDR3, as DNA: TGTGCCAGCAGTCAGGGACAGGGCCATGGCGGGGAGCTGTTTTTT. The encoded protein is CASSQGQGHGGELFF.

This clonotype was recorded at least ten times. The chain couples TRBV28 to TRBJ2-2; the D is unclear. Looked up from germline, CDR1 is MDHEN and CDR2 is SYDVKM. V lost 3 bases and J 6 bases, leaving 8 bases between the germline ends. The CDR3 spans 13 residues. CDR3 nucleotide sequence: TGTGCCAGCAGTTTTCAGGTCTCCGGGGAGCTGTTTTTT. This gives the protein CASSFQVSGELFF. Combining the CDR3 with reference TRBV28 and TRBJ2-2 gives the whole variable domain DVKVTQSSRYLVKRTGEKVFLECVQDMDHENMFWYRQDPGLGLRLIYFSYDVKMKEKGDIPEGYSVSREKKERFSLILESASTNQTSMYLCASSFQVSGELFFGEGSRLTVL.

This clonotype was picked up many times. The chain uses TRBV19 and TRBJ2-7; tentatively, D is TRBD2 (6 bases). The CDR3 contains 11 residues. V lost 9 bases and J lost 4, with 10 bases in between. Germline-derived CDR1 and CDR2 are LNHDA and SQIVND (reference sequence). CDR3 region: CASRRGYEQYF. In DNA, the CDR3 is TGTGCCAGCAGGAGGGGTTACGAGCAGTACTTC.

This clonotype was observed many times. The V gene is TRBV6-2 or TRBV6-3, the J gene TRBJ2-1, with D possibly being TRBD1 (6 bases). Germline V gene sequence: CDR1 MNHEY, CDR2 SVGEGT. Trimming cost V 0 bases and J 10 bases, with 13 bases left between them. This CDR3 is built from 14 residues. CDR3 DNA: TGTGCCAGCAGTTACTCCTATACAGGGAAAGAGCAGTTCTTC. Amino acids: CASSYSYTGKEQFF.

The chain couples TRBV19 to TRBJ2-2; D is unclear. Germline CDR1 is LNHDA and CDR2 is SQIVND (reference sequence). The CDR3 consists of 14 residues. Trimming stripped 6 bases from V and 5 bases from J, with 13 bases between. The CDR3 coding sequence is TGTGCCAGTAGAGTGGGTTTGGGAACCGGGGAGCTGTTTTTT. This sequence encodes CASRVGLGTGELFF.

The chain links TRBV2 to TRBJ1-1; D gene ambiguous. Germline CDR1 is SNHLY and CDR2 is FYNNEI. The CDR3 extends over 13 amino acids. Trimming left V 6 bases short and J 3 bases short, with 11 bases between. CDR3 residues: CASSLTPDTEAFF. For the CDR3, the DNA is TGTGCCAGCAGCTTGACCCCAGACACTGAAGCTTTCTTT. The full variable domain, with the rest looked up from reference TRBV2 and TRBJ1-1, is EPEVTQTPSHQVTQMGQEVILRCVPISNHLYFYWYRQILGQKVEFLVSFYNNEISEKSEIFDDQFSVERPDGSNFTLKIRSTKLEDSAMYFCASSLTPDTEAFFGQGTRLTVV.

This clonotype was seen at least ten times. The CDR3 protein is CASSQDWGGTSSYEQYF. The CDR3 DNA sequence: TGTGCCAGCAGCCAAGATTGGGGCGGGACCAGCTCCTACGAGCAGTACTTC. The chain is built from TRBV3-1 and TRBJ2-7, with D perhaps TRBD2 (6 bases). The V end lost 0 bases, the J end lost 0 bases, and 15 bases lay between the germline ends. Germline CDR1 and CDR2: LGHDT and YNNKEL (reference sequence). This CDR3 is built from 17 residues.

This clonotype was observed at least ten times. The gene calls are TRBV12-3 or TRBV12-4 and TRBJ1-1, with D possibly TRBD1 on 5 matching bases. V was cut by 0 bases and J by 1 base, with 15 bases left in between. The CDR3 length is 17 residues. The CDR3 is CASSLAGWGRWNTEAFF. CDR3 in DNA: TGTGCCAGCAGTTTAGCGGGTTGGGGCAGGTGGAACACTGAAGCTTTCTTT.

This clonotype has ten or more counts. V usage is TRBV11-2 and J usage is TRBJ1-1; 7 bases fit TRBD1. This CDR3 contains 15 residues. V shed 2 bases, J shed 5 bases, and the junction held 8 bases outside the gene matches. Germline CDR1 SGHAT, CDR2 FQNNGV. DNA for the CDR3: TGTGCCAGCAGCTTACTCGGGACAGTAGGAACTGAAGCTTTCTTT. Amino acids: CASSLLGTVGTEAFF.

There are many counts of this clonotype. V gene TRBV7-2 combines with J gene TRBJ2-7; either TRBD1 or TRBD2 may supply D (6 bases each). Between the trimmed V and J ends, which lost 4 bases and 5 bases, there was a span of 12 bases. The CDR3 totals 13 residues. Germline V gene sequence: CDR1 SGHTA, CDR2 FQGNSA. CDR3 amino acids: CASSSTGADEQYF. The CDR3 DNA follows: TGTGCCAGCAGCTCAACGGGGGCGGACGAGCAGTACTTC.

This clonotype was counted at least ten times. In DNA, the CDR3 is TGTGCCAGCAGCTACCCATTTATCAGTAGCGCCAAAAACATTCAGTACTTC. Translating it yields CASSYPFISSAKNIQYF. The rearrangement joins TRBV28 to TRBJ2-4; D is unresolved. The germline gives CDR1 MDHEN, CDR2 SYDVKM. Deletions cut 6 bases from V and 1 base from J, with 19 bases between. The CDR3 has 17 residues.

Many counts were recorded for this clonotype. The chain links TRBV11-3 to TRBJ1-2; no clear D. The V end was cut by 5 bases, the J end by 7 bases, with 20 bases between. There are 15 residues in the CDR3. Germline V lookup: CDR1 SGHNT, CDR2 YENEEA. The CDR3 loop is CASSLTGPPLSGYTF. For the CDR3, the DNA is TGTGCCAGCAGCCTGACCGGGCCTCCACTTAGTGGCTACACCTTC.

There are many counts of this clonotype. V and J are TRBV6-5 and TRBJ2-7; 7 positions match TRBD1. CDR3 length: 13 amino acids. With 4 bases clipped from V and 7 bases from J, the junction kept 7 bases outside the gene matches. Germline lookup yields CDR1 MNHEY and CDR2 SVGAGI. In DNA, the CDR3 is TGTGCCAGCAGTTTGGGACAGCAATTTGAGCAGTACTTC. This sequence encodes CASSLGQQFEQYF.

This clonotype was seen many times. The J gene is TRBJ1-1, the V gene TRBV12-3 or TRBV12-4; TRBD1 is a possible D gene (6 bases). CDR3 size: 11 residues. V dropped 4 bases and J dropped 6 bases, with 6 bases sitting between them. CDR3 residues: CASSSGAEAFF. The CDR3 DNA sequence: TGTGCCAGCAGTTCAGGGGCTGAAGCTTTCTTT.